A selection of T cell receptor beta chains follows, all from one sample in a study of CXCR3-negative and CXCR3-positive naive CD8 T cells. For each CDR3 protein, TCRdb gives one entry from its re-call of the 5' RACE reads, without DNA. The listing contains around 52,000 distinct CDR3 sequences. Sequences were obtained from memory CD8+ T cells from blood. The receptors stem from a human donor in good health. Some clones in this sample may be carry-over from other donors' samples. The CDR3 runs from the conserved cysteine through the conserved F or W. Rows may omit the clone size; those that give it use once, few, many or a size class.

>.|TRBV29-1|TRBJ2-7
CSVEGNGNGYEQYF
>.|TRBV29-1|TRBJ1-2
CSVGQGGGYTF
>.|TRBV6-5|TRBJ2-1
CASGIQGLNNEQFF
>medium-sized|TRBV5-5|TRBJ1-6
CASSPGYNNSPLHF
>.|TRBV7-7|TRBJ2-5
CASSFDRQETQYF
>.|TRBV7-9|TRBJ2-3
CASSSPSTDTQYF
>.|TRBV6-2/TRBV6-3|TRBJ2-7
CASSYEPSAYEQYF
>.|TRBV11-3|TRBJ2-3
CASSFVVTDTQYF
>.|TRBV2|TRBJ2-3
CASSEPGTSPHTQYF
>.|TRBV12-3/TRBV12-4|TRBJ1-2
CASSSDRDNYGYTF
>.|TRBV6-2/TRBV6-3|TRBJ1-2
CASSHDYGYTF
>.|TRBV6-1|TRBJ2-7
CASSEIIDGGSYEQYF
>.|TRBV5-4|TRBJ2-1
CASGLDASGSPPNEQFF
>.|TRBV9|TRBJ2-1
CASSPPSRVEQFF
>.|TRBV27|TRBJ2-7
CAVGPRDRAYEQYF
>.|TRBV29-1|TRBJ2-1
CSVDGQGADNEQFF
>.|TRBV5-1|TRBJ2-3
CASKTGTSGRSPITDTQYF
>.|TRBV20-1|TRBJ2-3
CSAREEGGSIRTDTQYF
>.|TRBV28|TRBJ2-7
CASSSQRGGYEQYF
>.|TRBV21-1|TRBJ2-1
CASSRRGSTLQCVWGNEQFF
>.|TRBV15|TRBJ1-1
CATSRDPTGFLEAFF
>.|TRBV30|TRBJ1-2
CAWMTTPYGYTF
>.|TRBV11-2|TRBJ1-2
CASSQLPSRADDGYTF
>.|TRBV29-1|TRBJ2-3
CSVDGWGALDTQYF
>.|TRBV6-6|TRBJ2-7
CASSLARRGEQYF
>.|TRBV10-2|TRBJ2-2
CASSEAGGPAGELFF
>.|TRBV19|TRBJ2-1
CASSGTPTNEQFF
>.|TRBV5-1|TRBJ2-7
CASSVGLAGPYEQYF
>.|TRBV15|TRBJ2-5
CATSRDRGLVETQYF
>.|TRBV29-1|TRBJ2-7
CSALRRAEQYF
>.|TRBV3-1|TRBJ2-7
CASSPPGLATYEQYF
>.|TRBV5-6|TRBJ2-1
CASSLKHGDEQFF
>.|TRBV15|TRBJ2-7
CATSREAGDRSYEQYF
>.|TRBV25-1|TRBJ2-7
CASSEGLEQYF
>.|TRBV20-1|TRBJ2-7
CSVRGSTSGIYEQYF